These 10 T cell receptor beta chains originate from one sample sequenced in a study of blood T cell repertoires in COVID-19. Some clones are missing from TCRdb's copy, which holds only in-frame ones; the method was immunoSEQ multiplex PCR. The sample gives 350,000 to 400,000 clones, about 90% of which show up once; about 2.1% is in the top ten. Sequencing was performed on PBMCs or T cells enriched from blood (not recorded which). The receptors derive from a man aged 40-55 years in a cohort exposed to, infected with or recovered from COVID-19 (not recorded which).

This clone turned up a few times. This sequence joins TRBV3-1 (or the pseudogene TRBV3-2) and TRBJ2-7; TRBD2 might be the D (7 bases). Trimming removed 8 bases at V and 0 bases at J, with 11 bases between. The germline V gene has CDR1 LGHDT and CDR2 YNNKEL (reference sequence). The CDR3 covers 13 residues. The CDR3 loop is CASGRGNSYEQYF. DNA for the CDR3: TGTGCCAGCGGGAGGGGGAACTCCTACGAGCAGTACTTC.

The rearrangement uses TRBV2 and TRBJ1-4; D call uncertain. V lost 5 bases to trimming and J lost 7 bases, with 5 bases between them. Germline V lookup: CDR1 SNHLY, CDR2 FYNNEI. CDR3 length: 11 amino acids. CDR3 protein: CASSLSEKLFF. Written as DNA, the CDR3 is TGTGCCAGCAGTCTGAGTGAAAAACTGTTTTTT.

V usage is TRBV18 and J usage is TRBJ2-7, with unresolved D. Trimming stripped 5 bases from V and 2 bases from J, with 10 bases between. The CDR3 consists of 13 residues. The germline V gene encodes CDR1 KGHSH and CDR2 LQKENI. The CDR3 loop reads CASSIAETYEQYF. The CDR3 region has the DNA TGTGCCAGCTCAATCGCTGAGACCTACGAGCAGTACTTC.

CDR3 sequence (DNA): TGTGCCAGTAGTTCGCTAGCGGGAGTGGGGGAGCAGTACTTC. Translated, it gives CASSSLAGVGEQYF. The gene calls are TRBV19 and TRBJ2-7; 10 nucleotides match TRBD2. Germline V gene sequence: CDR1 LNHDA, CDR2 SQIVND (reference sequence). The CDR3 is 14 amino acids. Trimming took 5 bases from V and 7 from J; bases not matched to a gene: 8.

The rearrangement joins TRBV2 to TRBJ1-3; D remains ambiguous. With 7 bases removed from V and 4 bases from J, the gap between germline ends came to 17 bases. Looked up from germline, CDR1 is SNHLY and CDR2 is FYNNEI. The length of the CDR3 is 15 residues. DNA for the CDR3: TGTGCCAGCACCTTAGTCCATAACTCCGGAAACACCATATATTTT. Protein product: CASTLVHNSGNTIYF.

The chain combines TRBV5-1 with TRBJ2-1; maybe TRBD2 (6 bases). The V end was cut by 1 base, the J end by 6 bases, with 17 bases between. CDR1 is SGHRS and CDR2 is YFSETQ in the germline V gene. This CDR3 comprises 16 residues. The CDR3, as DNA: TGCGCCAGCAGCTTGATCGCGGGATTAGCGTTCAATGAGCAGTTCTTC. Encoded protein: CASSLIAGLAFNEQFF.

The rearrangement uses TRBV11-3 and TRBJ2-2; 10 bases align to TRBD2. This CDR3 spans 16 amino acids. Germline CDR1 reads SGHNT; CDR2 reads YENEEA. Trimming took 3 bases from V and 2 from J; bases not matched to a gene: 3. The CDR3: CASSLRLAGNTGELFF. CDR3 bases: TGTGCCAGCAGCTTGCGACTAGCGGGTAACACCGGGGAGCTGTTTTTT. The full variable domain, in which reference TRBV11-3 and TRBJ2-2 provide the parts outside the CDR3, is EAGVVQSPRYKIIEKKQPVAFWCNPISGHNTLYWYLQNLGQGPELLIRYENEEAVDDSQLPKDRFSAERLKGVDSTLKIQPAELGDSAVYLCASSLRLAGNTGELFFGEGSRLTVL.

The chain employs TRBV27 and TRBJ1-2; 11 nucleotides line up with TRBD1. The CDR3 loop spans 15 amino acids. V was pared by 5 bases and J by 6 bases, with 8 bases of the junction left unmatched. The germline CDR1 and CDR2 sequences are MNHEY and SMNVEV (reference sequence). The CDR3 loop is CASSPHRDRGNGYTF. The CDR3 bases are TGTGCCAGCAGTCCCCACCGGGACAGGGGGAATGGCTACACCTTC.

This sequence joins TRBV27 and TRBJ2-1, with TRBD2 identical over 11 bases. V lost 2 bases, J lost 6 bases, and 9 bases stayed unmatched. CDR1 and CDR2 from the germline V gene are MNHEY and SMNVEV (reference sequence). CDR3 length equals 17 residues. CDR3 sequence: CASSLRLAGKLSNEQFF. In nucleotides, the CDR3 is TGTGCCAGCAGTTTAAGACTAGCGGGAAAATTGAGCAATGAGCAGTTCTTC.

The V gene is TRBV29-1, the J gene TRBJ2-1; 7 bases fit TRBD2. Trimming at V came to 4 bases and at J to 2 bases, leaving 5 bases not matched to a gene. Germline V gene sequence: CDR1 SQVTM, CDR2 ANQGSEA. The CDR3 totals 14 residues. The CDR3 region is CSVVAGRTYNEQFF. DNA of the CDR3: TGCAGCGTTGTTGCCGGGAGGACCTACAATGAGCAGTTCTTC.